What follows are 19 T cell receptor beta chains derived from one specimen sequenced in a study of blood T cell repertoires in COVID-19. Assay: immunoSEQ multiplex PCR; the TCRdb copy retains only in-frame clones and omits some. The sample lists 200,000 to 300,000 clones; roughly nine tenths were seen once. The sequencing sample was made of PBMCs or T cells enriched from blood (not recorded which). The receptors were gathered from a woman aged 25 to 45 with acute COVID-19.

There are many counts of this clone. The V and J genes are TRBV11-2 and TRBJ2-3; no clear D gene. The length of the CDR3 is 14 residues. Trimming removed 0 bases at V and 5 bases at J, with 9 bases between. The germline V gene encodes CDR1 SGHAT and CDR2 FQNNGV. Here the CDR3 reads CASSLDLAKDTQYF. The CDR3 DNA sequence: TGTGCCAGCAGCTTAGATCTGGCCAAAGATACGCAGTATTTT.

This chain joins TRBV28 and TRBJ2-7; D gene unclear. V shed 4 bases and J shed 6 bases, with 13 bases lying between them. The CDR3 is 13 amino acids. Germline CDR1 reads MDHEN; CDR2 reads SYDVKM. The CDR3 DNA follows: TGTGCCAGCAGTTCCCCAGGAAGTTCCGAGCAGTACTTC. It encodes CASSSPGSSEQYF.

This clone has just a few counts. This chain uses TRBV11-1 with TRBJ1-2; 10 nucleotides agree with TRBD1. The CDR3 totals 15 residues. Trimming at V came to 5 bases and at J to 8 bases, leaving 11 bases not matched to a gene. The germline V gene encodes CDR1 SGHAT and CDR2 FQDESV (reference sequence). CDR3: CASSPSRDRGIGYTF. CDR3 in DNA: TGTGCCAGCAGCCCCTCCCGGGACAGGGGCATCGGCTACACCTTC. Looking up the rest from reference TRBV11-1 and TRBJ1-2 gives the full variable domain: EAEVAQSPRYKITEKSQAVAFWCDPISGHATLYWYRQILGQGPELLVQFQDESVVDDSQLPKDRFSAERLKGVDSTLKIQPAELGDSAMYLCASSPSRDRGIGYTFGSGTRLTVV.

This clone has a single count. V usage is TRBV5-1 and J usage is TRBJ2-2, with 9 bases lining up with TRBD2. V was clipped by 0 bases and J by 4 bases; unmatched bases: 7. CDR1 SGHRS and CDR2 YFSETQ come from the germline V gene. The length of the CDR3 is 17 residues. As DNA, the CDR3 is TGCGCCAGCAGCTTGGAGCTAGCGGGGAGCGGCACCGGGGAGCTGTTTTTT. It yields the protein CASSLELAGSGTGELFF.

V gene TRBV6-2 or TRBV6-3 combines with J gene TRBJ1-4; D is unresolved. The V and J ends lost 5 bases and 4 bases respectively, with 17 bases between them. Germline CDR1 reads MNHEY; CDR2 reads SVGEGT. The CDR3 has 16 residues. CDR3 in DNA: TGTGCCAGCAGTAAGAGGACCAGAGCGGGTAATGAAAAACTGTTTTTT. Translation: CASSKRTRAGNEKLFF.

This clone was recorded a few times. The rearrangement uses TRBV5-6 and TRBJ1-2; 7 nucleotides line up with TRBD1. This CDR3 contains 12 residues. Trimming took 4 bases from V and 3 from J; bases not matched to a gene: 0. The germline CDR1 and CDR2 sequences are SGHDT and YYEEEE. The DNA for the CDR3 is TGTGCCAGCAGCCAGGGGGACTATGGCTACACCTTC. Translation: CASSQGDYGYTF.

J is TRBJ2-7 and V is TRBV5-1; 8 positions match TRBD1. Germline loops: CDR1 SGHRS, CDR2 YFSETQ. V shed 0 bases, J shed 5 bases, and the junction held 7 bases outside the gene matches. The CDR3 has 15 amino acids. CDR3 protein: CASSLEDRVLDEQYF. DNA for the CDR3: TGCGCCAGCAGCTTGGAGGACAGGGTTTTGGACGAGCAGTACTTC.

V is TRBV6-5 and J is TRBJ1-4, with 11 bases matching TRBD1. The germline gives CDR1 MNHEY, CDR2 SVGAGI. The CDR3 runs 14 residues. Trimming took 6 bases from V and 9 from J; bases not matched to a gene: 6. CDR3 bases: TGTGCCAGCAGCACCGGGACAGGGGGGAAAAAACTGTTTTTT. It specifies CASSTGTGGKKLFF.

The gene calls are TRBV28 and TRBJ2-1, with 11 nucleotides matching TRBD2. In germline, CDR1 is MDHEN, CDR2 SYDVKM. Unmatched junction bases numbered 7, after V lost 6 bases and J lost 6 bases. CDR3 length equals 15 residues. Here the CDR3 reads CASSTGTSGANEQFF. In DNA, the CDR3 is TGTGCCAGCAGCACCGGGACTAGCGGCGCCAATGAGCAGTTCTTC. The whole variable domain, remainder taken from reference TRBV28 and TRBJ2-1, is DVKVTQSSRYLVKRTGEKVFLECVQDMDHENMFWYRQDPGLGLRLIYFSYDVKMKEKGDIPEGYSVSREKKERFSLILESASTNQTSMYLCASSTGTSGANEQFFGPGTRLTVL.

The rearrangement uses TRBV2 and TRBJ2-1; D gene ambiguous. The CDR3 sequence is 15 residues long. V dropped 2 bases and J dropped 0 bases, with 8 bases sitting between them. In germline, CDR1 is SNHLY, CDR2 FYNNEI. CDR3 in amino acids: CASSEWAASYNEQFF. In DNA form, the CDR3 reads TGTGCCAGCAGTGAATGGGCCGCCTCCTACAATGAGCAGTTCTTC.

The V gene is TRBV18, the J gene TRBJ1-4; 11 bases are shared with TRBD1. Germline CDR1 and CDR2: KGHSH and LQKENI. V gave up 1 base and J gave up 7 bases; unmatched junction bases: 11. The CDR3 totals 18 residues. As DNA, the CDR3 is TGTGCCAGCTCACCACTCTTGGACAGGGGGCAGTATGGTGAAAAACTGTTTTTT. Translated: CASSPLLDRGQYGEKLFF.

This clone was seen more than once but under ten times. The rearrangement uses TRBV10-3 and TRBJ1-1; 10 bases agree with TRBD1. Germline CDR1 and CDR2: ENHRY and SYGVKD. V trimming: 5 bases; J trimming: 2 bases; junction bases outside the gene matches: 20. The CDR3 has 20 residues. The CDR3 spells CAISHGGGQGPETPNTEAFF. DNA for the CDR3: TGTGCCATCAGTCACGGAGGGGGACAGGGGCCTGAGACCCCAAACACTGAAGCTTTCTTT.

The gene calls are TRBV6-5 and TRBJ1-2; 9 bases are a match to TRBD1. Trimming removed 0 bases from V and 7 bases from J; junction bases left unmatched: 3. Germline values: CDR1 MNHEY, CDR2 SVGAGI. The CDR3 extends over 14 amino acids. CDR3 bases: TGTGCCAGCAGTTACTCGACGGACAGGGGTGGCTACACCTTC. This translates into CASSYSTDRGGYTF.

The J gene is TRBJ2-7, the V gene TRBV30; D is possibly TRBD1 (6 bases). CDR1 and CDR2 from the germline V gene are GTSNPN and SVGIG (reference sequence). The CDR3 contains 13 residues. Trimming left V 5 bases short and J 4 bases short, with 15 bases between. The CDR3 region is CAWDSTGSYEQYF. The CDR3 region has the DNA TGTGCCTGGGACTCGACAGGCTCATACGAGCAGTACTTC.

Points on this clone: The sample carries other DNA sequences with the same CDR3. V and J are TRBV19 and TRBJ1-1; 7 positions agree with TRBD1. Germline V gives CDR1 LNHDA, CDR2 SQIVND (reference sequence). Trimming cost V 4 bases and J 3 bases; bases outside gene matches: 2. The CDR3 totals 13 residues. The CDR3 region has the DNA TGTGCCAGTAGTACTACAGGGGACACTGAAGCTTTCTTT. Translation: CASSTTGDTEAFF.

This chain joins TRBV3-1 (or the pseudogene TRBV3-2) and TRBJ2-3, with D perhaps matching TRBD2 (6 bases). The V end was cut by 1 base, the J end by 0 bases, with 8 bases between. Germline-derived CDR1 and CDR2 are LGHDT and YNNKEL (reference sequence). This CDR3 region has 15 residues. CDR3 in DNA: TGTGCCAGCAGCCAAGCGGGGGTTAGCACAGATACGCAGTATTTT. Its protein is CASSQAGVSTDTQYF.

In DNA form, the CDR3 reads TGCGCCAGCAGCCAAGGTTTGACAGGGCCCAGTAGACAGACCCAGTACTTC. It encodes CASSQGLTGPSRQTQYF. This rearrangement joins TRBV4-3 to TRBJ2-5, with 7 bases aligning to TRBD1. From germline, CDR1 is LGHNA and CDR2 YSLEER. The CDR3 loop spans 17 amino acids. V was clipped by 1 base and J by 6 bases; unmatched bases: 14.

The chain carries TRBV6-5 and TRBJ1-3; 10 nucleotides agree with TRBD1. Germline values: CDR1 MNHEY, CDR2 SVGAGI. This CDR3 has 15 amino acids. J lost 0 bases, V lost 8 bases, and 4 bases had no gene match. The CDR3 nucleotides are TGTGCCAGCCGACAGGGGGCCGCCTCTGGAAACACCATATATTTT. Its translation: CASRQGAASGNTIYF.

V gene TRBV5-6 combines with J gene TRBJ2-5; 9 bases are a match to TRBD1. After removal of 3 bases from V and 3 bases from J, the junction contained 6 bases not matched to a gene. The CDR3 consists of 15 residues. In germline, CDR1 is SGHDT, CDR2 YYEEEE. The CDR3 sequence is CASSSRWDREETQYF. CDR3 sequence (DNA): TGTGCCAGCAGCTCCCGCTGGGACAGGGAAGAGACCCAGTACTTC. The variable domain in full, with the rest retrieved from reference TRBV5-6 and TRBJ2-5, is DAGVTQSPTHLIKTRGQQVTLRCSPKSGHDTVSWYQQALGQGPQFIFQYYEEEERQRGNFPDRFSGHQFPNYSSELNVNALLLGDSALYLCASSSRWDREETQYFGPGTRLLVL.